The clone carrying this T cell receptor beta chain was detected a few times. The sample is drawn from a study of blood T cell repertoires in COVID-19. The data were produced by immunoSEQ multiplex PCR, yet TCRdb's version contains in-frame clones alone and is incomplete. The data show around 250,000 clones, approximately 89% seen once. Clinical history as reported by participants underpinned cohort assignment. No more than 2 weeks before study entry, exposed participants had met a case of COVID-19. The V end was cut by 5 bases, the J end by 5 bases, with 21 bases between. The germline gives CDR1 SEHNR, CDR2 FQNEAQ (reference sequence). This CDR3 has 16 residues.

The gene calls are TRBV7-9 and TRBJ2-5; TRBD1 is a possible D gene (7 bases). What was sequenced was PBMCs or T cells enriched from blood (not recorded which). This sequence was found in a man aged 35 to 55 who had been exposed to COVID-19. CDR3 residues: CASSPVSGRGQETQYF. CDR3 nucleotides: TGTGCCAGCAGCCCGGTTAGCGGAAGGGGGCAGGAGACCCAGTACTTC.